The clone carrying this T cell receptor (beta chain) was seen just once. The record originates from a study of blood T cell repertoires in COVID-19. Study at large: Sample material is recorded as cDNA or gDNA derived from T cells, B-cell-depleted T cells, or PBMCs.

The germline V gene encodes CDR1 LGHDT and CDR2 YNNKEL (reference sequence). V gave up 1 base and J gave up 0 bases; unmatched junction bases: 7. There are 17 residues in the CDR3. Produced via immunoSEQ multiplex PCR; TCRdb's table is partial and in-frame only. The table includes about 41,000 clones, 87% detected once. V and J are TRBV3-1 (or the pseudogene TRBV3-2) and TRBJ2-5; 8 bases fit TRBD2. The sequence was collected from a man aged 60-69 years with acute or convalescent COVID-19. Material for sequencing was peripheral blood. CDR3 sequence: CASSQGSSGRYQETQYF. The CDR3 nucleotides read TGTGCCAGCAGCCAAGGATCTAGCGGGCGGTACCAAGAGACCCAGTACTTC.